This T cell receptor (beta chain) was captured in a study of CD8+ T cells in alopecia areata. TCR sequencing used cDNA made by reverse transcription of extracted RNA. Generated by immunoSEQ multiplex PCR, the TCRdb table keeps only in-frame clones and is missing some. The table lists around 61,000 clones, 45% to 55% of them singletons. The V gene lost 4 bases and the J gene lost 5 bases, with 12 bases spanning the gap. This CDR3 is 13 amino acids long. Germline CDR1 reads SQVTM; CDR2 reads ANQGSEA. Study outcomes and limitations: Compared with normal scalp, lesional scalp had higher clonality and more expanded CD8+ clones. Scalp data also include sequences from resident alphabeta T cells of normal skin.

A remark on this clone: Its antigen is as yet unknown.

This sequence originates from a human donor with alopecia areata. The sample here was CD8+ T cells sorted from blood, taken at week 0. This chain uses TRBV29-1 with TRBJ1-5; maybe TRBD1 (6 bases). CDR3: CSVAGGLDQPQHF. CDR3 DNA: TGCAGCGTTGCGGGGGGCCTAGATCAGCCCCAGCATTTT. The entire variable domain, with the rest obtained from reference TRBV29-1 and TRBJ1-5, is as follows: SAVISQKPSRDICQRGTSLTIQCQVDSQVTMMFWYRQQPGQSLTLIATANQGSEATYESGFVIDKFPISRPNLTFSTLTVSNMSPEDSSIYLCSVAGGLDQPQHFGDGTRLSIL.